One sample yielded the 23 T cell receptor beta chains listed below, sequenced in a study of post-analysis software for immune sequencing data (dated by TCRdb to between 2014 and 2017). Study-level results and caveats: Patients showed significantly higher frequencies than controls for about 5 TRBV segments, among them TRBV5-6, TRBV5-1 and TRBV20-1.

These receptors' antigens are unknown. Receptor libraries were prepared by PCR. Sequencing relied on an Illumina HiSeq 2500. To reduce PCR and sequencing biases, unique molecular identifiers were built into the TCR beta cDNA libraries. The public reads were reprocessed in TCRdb via fastp at Q25 and MiXCR, keeping in-frame beta chains. Under each unique CDR3 protein, matching rows form one entry showing the most common genes and DNA. Counted in this sample were about 770,000 distinct CDR3 sequences; roughly 46% of them appeared once. The top ten constitute 4.9% of the sample. Sequencing used blood. The receptors derive from a girl aged 10-17 years with multiple sclerosis.

The V gene is TRBV7-3, the J gene TRBJ2-5; 7 bases are shared with TRBD1. The J call may be in error: the DNA end matches TRBJ2-7 better. The CDR3 covers 13 residues. From germline, CDR1 is SGHTA and CDR2 FQGTGA. Written as DNA, the CDR3 is TGTGCCAGCAGCCCAGATGACAGGGACGAGCAGTACTTC. This sequence encodes CASSPDDRDEQYF.

This clonotype was seen a few times. The chain couples TRBV5-1 to TRBJ2-5; 7 positions match TRBD1. V lost 3 bases and J lost 2; bases outside the gene matches: 4. The CDR3 totals 14 residues. Germline V gives CDR1 SGHRS, CDR2 YFSETQ. CDR3 in DNA: TGCGCCAGCAGCTCCCGACAGGGTCAAGAGACCCAGTACTTC. Residues: CASSSRQGQETQYF.

The V gene is TRBV10-3, the J gene TRBJ2-3; D not certain. This CDR3 has 13 amino acids. Germline assignment: CDR1 ENHRY and CDR2 SYGVKD. V lost 2 bases to trimming and J lost 2 bases, with 5 bases between them. CDR3 amino acids: CAISEGVTDTQYF. The CDR3 DNA reads as TGTGCCATCAGTGAGGGAGTCACAGATACGCAGTATTTT.

This clonotype was found a few times. V is TRBV27 and J is TRBJ2-7, with D possibly TRBD1 on 6 matching bases. Deletions cut 0 bases from V and 7 bases from J, with 16 bases between. Per germline, CDR1 MNHEY and CDR2 SMNVEV (reference sequence). There are 15 residues in the CDR3. CDR3 protein: CASSLSRGFSLEQYF. The DNA for the CDR3 is TGTGCCAGCAGTTTATCCAGGGGTTTTTCGCTTGAGCAGTACTTC.

This clonotype occurred a few times. The genes are TRBV28 and TRBJ1-5; D ambiguous. CDR1 is MDHEN and CDR2 is SYDVKM in the germline V gene. Trimming took 3 bases from V and 5 from J, leaving 26 bases between them. The CDR3 has 19 amino acids. CDR3 region: CASSFSPARSGPFHQPQHF. CDR3 in DNA: TGTGCCAGCAGTTTTAGCCCCGCGAGGTCAGGCCCTTTTCATCAGCCCCAGCATTTT. The entire variable domain, with the rest obtained from reference TRBV28 and TRBJ1-5, is as follows: DVKVTQSSRYLVKRTGEKVFLECVQDMDHENMFWYRQDPGLGLRLIYFSYDVKMKEKGDIPEGYSVSREKKERFSLILESASTNQTSMYLCASSFSPARSGPFHQPQHFGDGTRLSIL.

The J gene is TRBJ2-5, the V gene TRBV4-3; D possibly matches TRBD1 or TRBD2 (5 bases each). There are 15 residues in the CDR3. Germline V gene data show CDR1 as LGHNA and CDR2 as YSLEER. Trimming removed 4 bases from V and 5 bases from J, with 17 bases in between. CDR3 coding DNA: TGCGCCAGCAGCCGGGGACGAGGGTGGGGTGAGACCCAGTACTTC. This codes for CASSRGRGWGETQYF.

The gene calls are TRBV4-3 and TRBJ2-3; 7 bases map to TRBD1. The V gene's germline CDR1 is LGHNA and CDR2 YSLEER. The CDR3 runs to 18 residues. The ends lost 2 bases at V and 0 bases at J; junction bases unmatched: 11. DNA of the CDR3: TGCGCCAGCAGCCAAACCGCATCCGGGACAGTGAGCACAGATACGCAGTATTTT. This sequence encodes CASSQTASGTVSTDTQYF.

This chain uses TRBV5-1 with TRBJ2-1; TRBD2 aligns across 8 bases. This CDR3 is 12 amino acids long. Germline V lookup: CDR1 SGHRS, CDR2 YFSETQ. V lost 4 bases, J lost 10 bases, and 4 bases stayed unmatched. CDR3 residues: CASSILAGEQFF. The CDR3 DNA is TGCGCCAGCAGCATCCTAGCGGGCGAGCAGTTCTTC.

The chain joins TRBV3-1 to TRBJ2-1; TRBD2 matches at 10 bases. The junction had 7 bases not matched to a gene; V was cut back by 0 bases and J by 8 bases. Germline CDR1 LGHDT, CDR2 YNNKEL (reference sequence). The CDR3 has 16 residues. The CDR3 sequence: CASSQDAGLALHEQFF. CDR3 nucleotide sequence: TGTGCCAGCAGCCAAGATGCGGGACTAGCGCTCCATGAGCAGTTCTTC.

The rearrangement joins TRBV3-1 to TRBJ1-6, with 7 bases identical to TRBD1. V was clipped by 0 bases and J by 6 bases; unmatched bases: 2. Germline V gene lookup returns CDR1 LGHDT and CDR2 YNNKEL (reference sequence). The CDR3 runs to 15 residues. Written as DNA, the CDR3 is TGTGCCAGCAGCCAAGACCACAGGGGTAATTCACCCCTCCACTTT. As protein: CASSQDHRGNSPLHF.

CDR3 bases: TGTGCCACCAGTGACCCTAGGGGCCGGGAGCAGTTCTTC. Translating gives CATSDPRGREQFF. The chain joins TRBV24-1 to TRBJ2-1; a possible D gene is TRBD1 (5 bases). This CDR3 is built from 13 residues. V shed 4 bases and J shed 10 bases, with 13 bases lying between them. CDR1 is KGHDR and CDR2 is SFDVKD in the germline V gene.

Only one count was recorded for this clonotype. This rearrangement joins TRBV29-1 to TRBJ2-7; 9 positions agree with TRBD1. The DNA end favors TRBJ2-5, so the J call may be wrong. The CDR3 is 16 residues long. The germline CDR1 and CDR2 sequences are SQVTM and ANQGSEA. The CDR3 region is CSVEGYRGRSSETQYF. The DNA for the CDR3 is TGCAGCGTTGAGGGGTACAGGGGGCGTTCTTCAGAGACCCAGTACTTC.

There are a few counts of this clonotype. J is TRBJ2-1 and V is TRBV3-1, with 9 bases that match TRBD2. Germline V gene data show CDR1 as LGHDT and CDR2 as YNNKEL (reference sequence). V lost 0 bases and J lost 15; bases outside the gene matches: 15. The CDR3 is 16 residues long. The CDR3 protein is CASSQDPLKSSGKPFF. The CDR3 nucleotides are TGTGCCAGCAGCCAAGACCCCCTAAAATCTAGCGGGAAGCCGTTCTTC.

V gene TRBV5-6 combines with J gene TRBJ1-2; TRBD1 aligns across 7 bases. V lost 2 bases and J lost 5; bases outside the gene matches: 12. Per the germline V gene, CDR1 is SGHDT and CDR2 is YYEEEE. CDR3 length: 16 residues. CDR3 sequence reads: CASSFGTATAGYGYTF. CDR3 sequence (DNA): TGTGCCAGCAGCTTCGGGACAGCCACCGCGGGGTATGGCTACACCTTC.

The rearrangement uses TRBV29-1 and TRBJ2-6; D remains ambiguous. V shed 1 base and J shed 0 bases, with 4 bases lying between them. Germline CDR1 SQVTM, CDR2 ANQGSEA. CDR3 length equals 14 residues. This CDR3 reads CSVEVSSGANVLTF. The CDR3 bases are TGCAGCGTTGAAGTGTCCTCTGGGGCCAACGTCCTGACTTTC.

The rearrangement uses TRBV29-1 and TRBJ1-1, with 8 bases aligning to TRBD1. This CDR3 has 14 residues. Germline CDR1 is SQVTM and CDR2 is ANQGSEA. Trimming at V came to 7 bases and at J to 3 bases, leaving 10 bases not matched to a gene. For the CDR3, the DNA is TGCAGCGCCCAATTAACAGGGGGGGACACTGAAGCTTTCTTT. It specifies CSAQLTGGDTEAFF. Complete variable domain (other parts from reference TRBV29-1 and TRBJ1-1): SAVISQKPSRDICQRGTSLTIQCQVDSQVTMMFWYRQQPGQSLTLIATANQGSEATYESGFVIDKFPISRPNLTFSTLTVSNMSPEDSSIYLCSAQLTGGDTEAFFGQGTRLTVV.

V and J are TRBV28 and TRBJ2-1; 7 positions match TRBD1. This CDR3 spans 16 amino acids. With 5 bases clipped from V and 0 bases from J, the junction kept 7 bases outside the gene matches. Germline V gene sequence: CDR1 MDHEN, CDR2 SYDVKM. For the CDR3, the DNA is TGTGCCAGCAGTCCTACAGGGGCGACCTCCTACAATGAGCAGTTCTTC. It encodes CASSPTGATSYNEQFF.

This clonotype occurred a few times. The chain uses TRBV7-2 and TRBJ2-7, with 7 bases identical to TRBD1. V trimming: 3 bases; J trimming: 0 bases; junction bases outside the gene matches: 11. CDR1 is SGHTA, CDR2 FQGNSA, per germline. This CDR3 has 17 amino acids. CDR3 residues: CASSFAPQGQSSYEQYF. CDR3 coding DNA: TGTGCCAGCAGCTTTGCCCCCCAGGGACAGAGCTCCTACGAGCAGTACTTC.

This clonotype has just one count. This rearrangement joins TRBV7-9 to TRBJ2-1, with 8 bases aligning to TRBD1. Germline loops: CDR1 SEHNR, CDR2 FQNEAQ (reference sequence). The V gene end was trimmed by 5 bases and the J gene end by 1 base; junction bases not matched to a gene: 7. CDR3 size: 16 residues. The CDR3 is CASSPDRGQSYNEQFF. CDR3 bases: TGTGCCAGCAGCCCCGACAGGGGCCAGTCCTACAATGAGCAGTTCTTC. The whole variable domain, filled in from reference TRBV7-9 and TRBJ2-1, reads DTGVSQNPRHKITKRGQNVTFRCDPISEHNRLYWYRQTLGQGPEFLTYFQNEAQLEKSRLLSDRFSAERPKGSFSTLEIQRTEQGDSAMYLCASSPDRGQSYNEQFFGPGTRLTVL.

The chain recombines TRBV28 with TRBJ2-7; 8 bases match TRBD1. The V gene end was trimmed by 6 bases and the J gene end by 11 bases; junction bases not matched to a gene: 15. In germline, CDR1 is MDHEN, CDR2 SYDVKM. CDR3 length equals 14 residues. CDR3 DNA sequence: TGTGCCAGCAGCCGTGACAGGGGAGATGCGAAGAAGTACTTC. This codes for CASSRDRGDAKKYF.

In regard to this clonotype: This clone may be a read error of a much larger clone one base away. The rearrangement links TRBV7-3 to TRBJ1-1, with D possibly matching TRBD1 (5 bases). The CDR3 consists of 14 residues. In germline, CDR1 is SGHTA, CDR2 FQGTGA. The CDR3 sequence: CASSSPRTGTGAFF. The CDR3 bases are TGTGCCAGCAGCTCCCCCAGGACGGGGACTGGAGCTTTCTTT.

The chain recombines TRBV11-1 with TRBJ2-3; TRBD2 aligns across 9 bases. Germline-derived CDR1 and CDR2 are SGHAT and FQDESV (reference sequence). The CDR3 is 16 residues long. Losses at the gene ends were 1 base for V and 4 bases for J; bases not matched to a gene: 6. CDR3 bases: TGTGCCAGCAGCTTAGTTAGCGGGAGAGGGGCAGATACGCAGTATTTT. The encoded protein is CASSLVSGRGADTQYF.

This chain connects TRBV20-1 to TRBJ2-5, with 8 nucleotides matching TRBD1. V lost 3 bases and J lost 5; bases outside the gene matches: 5. The CDR3 totals 13 residues. Germline V gene data show CDR1 as DFQATT and CDR2 as SNEGSKA (reference sequence). The CDR3 nucleotides read TGCAGTGCTAGCCAGGGGGCGCGGGAGACCCAGTACTTC. It translates to CSASQGARETQYF.